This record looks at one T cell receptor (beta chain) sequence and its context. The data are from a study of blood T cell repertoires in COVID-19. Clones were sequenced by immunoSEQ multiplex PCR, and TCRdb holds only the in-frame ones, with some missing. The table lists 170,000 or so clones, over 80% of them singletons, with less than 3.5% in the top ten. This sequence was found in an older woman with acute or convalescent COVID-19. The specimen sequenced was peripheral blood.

CDR3 sequence (DNA): TGCAGCGTTAGGGCAGGGATCTATGGCTACACCTTC. Protein: CSVRAGIYGYTF. The chain carries TRBV29-1 and TRBJ1-2; TRBD1 might be the D (5 bases). The CDR3 totals 12 residues. CDR1 and CDR2 from the germline V gene are SQVTM and ANQGSEA. V gave up 5 bases and J gave up 4 bases, with 11 bases separating them.